The T cell receptor (beta chain) described here comes from a study of T cells in Graves' hyperthyroidism and ophthalmopathy. The CDR3 runs to 15 residues. The V and J ends lost 4 bases and 2 bases respectively, with 14 bases between them. Germline CDR1 and CDR2: MGHRA and YSYEKL. The source material, RNA transcripts, was used to amplify TCR beta CDR3 regions. TCR CDR3 regions were first amplified by RT-PCR with HTBI primers. MiXCR, run by TCRdb on the multiplex PCR reads, gives a single entry per CDR3 protein. This sample has under 400,000 distinct CDR3 sequences, with roughly 20% found just once. This clonotype showed up many times. Each person with ophthalmopathy scored at least 3 on the Clinical Activity Score, reached NOSPECS grade 4 or higher, and had been ill under 3 months. The PBMCs had their origin in around 9.1 ml of fresh peripheral blood.

The receptor was derived from a middle-aged woman with Graves' ophthalmopathy. The chain links TRBV4-1 to TRBJ2-5; D might be TRBD1 (6 bases). Sequencing was done on a sample of blood. The CDR3 DNA follows: TGCGCCAGCAGCCGGCAACCAGGGGCTCAAGAGACCCAGTACTTC. It yields the protein CASSRQPGAQETQYF.